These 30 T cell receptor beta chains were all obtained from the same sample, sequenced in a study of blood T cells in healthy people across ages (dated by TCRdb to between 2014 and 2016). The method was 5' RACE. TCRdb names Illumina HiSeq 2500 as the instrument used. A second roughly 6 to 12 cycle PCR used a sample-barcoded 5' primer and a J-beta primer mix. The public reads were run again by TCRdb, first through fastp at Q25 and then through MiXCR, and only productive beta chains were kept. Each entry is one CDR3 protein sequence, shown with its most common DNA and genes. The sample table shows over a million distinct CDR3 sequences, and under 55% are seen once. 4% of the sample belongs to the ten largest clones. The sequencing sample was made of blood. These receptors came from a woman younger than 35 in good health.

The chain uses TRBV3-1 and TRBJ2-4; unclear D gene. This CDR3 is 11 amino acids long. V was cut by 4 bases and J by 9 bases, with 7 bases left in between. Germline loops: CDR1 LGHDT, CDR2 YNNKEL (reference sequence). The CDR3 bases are TGTGCCAGCAGCCGCGCCCGCATTCAGTACTTC. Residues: CASSRARIQYF. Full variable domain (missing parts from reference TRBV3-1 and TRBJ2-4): DTAVSQTPKYLVTQMGNDKSIKCEQNLGHDTMYWYKQDSKKFLKIMFSYNNKELIINETVPNRFSPKSPDKAHLNLHINSLELGDSAVYFCASSRARIQYFGAGTRLSVL.

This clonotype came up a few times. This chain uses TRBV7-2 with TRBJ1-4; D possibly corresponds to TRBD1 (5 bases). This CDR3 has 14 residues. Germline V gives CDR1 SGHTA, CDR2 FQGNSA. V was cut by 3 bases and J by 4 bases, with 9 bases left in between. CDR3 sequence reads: CASSFGRVNEKLFF. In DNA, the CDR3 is TGTGCCAGCAGCTTTGGCAGGGTTAATGAAAAACTGTTTTTT.

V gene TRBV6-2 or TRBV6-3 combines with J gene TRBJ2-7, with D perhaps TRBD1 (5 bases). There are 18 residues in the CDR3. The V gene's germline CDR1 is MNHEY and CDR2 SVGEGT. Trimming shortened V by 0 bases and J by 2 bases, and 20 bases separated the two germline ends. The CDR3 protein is CASSYSMGFVLGAYEQYF. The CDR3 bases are TGTGCCAGCAGTTACTCGATGGGATTTGTTCTAGGGGCCTACGAGCAGTACTTC.

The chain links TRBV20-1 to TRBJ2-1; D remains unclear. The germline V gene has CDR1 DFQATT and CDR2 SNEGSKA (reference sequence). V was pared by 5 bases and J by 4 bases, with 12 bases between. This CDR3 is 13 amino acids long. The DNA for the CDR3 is TGCAGTGCTGTGTCTAGTTCGTACAATGAGCAGTTCTTC. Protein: CSAVSSSYNEQFF.

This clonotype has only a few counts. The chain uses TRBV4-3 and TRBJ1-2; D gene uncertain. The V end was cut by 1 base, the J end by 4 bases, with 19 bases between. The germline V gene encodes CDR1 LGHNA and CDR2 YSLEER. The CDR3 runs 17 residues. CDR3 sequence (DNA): TGCGCCAGCAGCCAAGTGGTGCGGGTCCTGGGATCCTATGGCTACACCTTC. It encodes CASSQVVRVLGSYGYTF.

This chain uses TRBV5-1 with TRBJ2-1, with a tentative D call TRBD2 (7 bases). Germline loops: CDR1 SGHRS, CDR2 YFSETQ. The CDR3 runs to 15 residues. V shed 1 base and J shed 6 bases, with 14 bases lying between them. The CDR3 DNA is TGCGCCAGCAGCTTGAGTGGGGGGGCCCCCAATGAGCAGTTCTTC. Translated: CASSLSGGAPNEQFF.

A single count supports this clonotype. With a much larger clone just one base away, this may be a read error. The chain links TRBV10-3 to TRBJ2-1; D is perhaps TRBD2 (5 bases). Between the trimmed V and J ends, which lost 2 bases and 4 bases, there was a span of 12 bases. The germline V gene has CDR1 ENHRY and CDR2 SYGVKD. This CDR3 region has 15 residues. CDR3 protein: CAISEGRAEYNEQFF. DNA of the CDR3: TGTGCCATCAGTGAGGGACGAGCGGAGTACAATGAGCAGTTCTTC.

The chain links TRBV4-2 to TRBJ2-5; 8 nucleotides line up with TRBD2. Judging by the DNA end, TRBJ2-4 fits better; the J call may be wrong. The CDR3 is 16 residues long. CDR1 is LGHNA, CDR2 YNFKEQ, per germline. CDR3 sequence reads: CASSQVVGSGVHIQYF. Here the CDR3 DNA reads TGTGCCAGCAGCCAAGTGGTGGGTAGCGGGGTGCACATTCAGTACTTC.

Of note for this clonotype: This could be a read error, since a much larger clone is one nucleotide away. CDR3 sequence reads: CSVDREVRSSYNEQYF. The CDR3 DNA sequence: TGCAGCGTTGATCGGGAAGTCAGAAGCTCCTACAATGAGCAGTACTTC. The V call is TRBV29-1, the J call TRBJ2-1; D perhaps matches TRBD2 (5 bases). The J call may be wrong; the DNA end is better matched by TRBJ2-7. Looked up from germline, CDR1 is SQVTM and CDR2 is ANQGSEA. The CDR3 length is 16 residues.

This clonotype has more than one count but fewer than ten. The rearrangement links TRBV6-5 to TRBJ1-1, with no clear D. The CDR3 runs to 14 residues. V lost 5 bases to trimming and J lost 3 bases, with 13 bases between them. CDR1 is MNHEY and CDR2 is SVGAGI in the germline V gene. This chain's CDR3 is CASSVMQEYTEAFF. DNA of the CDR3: TGTGCCAGCAGTGTAATGCAGGAGTACACTGAAGCTTTCTTT.

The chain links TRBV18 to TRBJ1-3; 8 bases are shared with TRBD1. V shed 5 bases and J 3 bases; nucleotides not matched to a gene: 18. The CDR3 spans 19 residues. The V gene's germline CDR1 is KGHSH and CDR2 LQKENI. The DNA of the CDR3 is TGTGCCAGCTCATCCTATTTACTCGACAGGGGATATGATGGAAACACCATATATTTT. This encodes CASSSYLLDRGYDGNTIYF.

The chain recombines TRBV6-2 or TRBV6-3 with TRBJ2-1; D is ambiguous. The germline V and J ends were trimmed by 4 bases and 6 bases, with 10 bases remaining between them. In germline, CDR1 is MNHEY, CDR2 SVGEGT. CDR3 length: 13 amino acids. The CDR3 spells CASSSTYSNEQFF. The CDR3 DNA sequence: TGTGCCAGCAGTTCTACCTACTCCAATGAGCAGTTCTTC.

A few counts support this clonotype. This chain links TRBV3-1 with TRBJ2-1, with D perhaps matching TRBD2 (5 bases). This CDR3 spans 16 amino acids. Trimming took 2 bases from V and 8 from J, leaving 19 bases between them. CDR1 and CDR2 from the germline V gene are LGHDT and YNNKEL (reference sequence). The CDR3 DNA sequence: TGTGCCAGCAGCCAATCGATTGGACTCGAATGGGATGAGCAGTTCTTC. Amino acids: CASSQSIGLEWDEQFF.

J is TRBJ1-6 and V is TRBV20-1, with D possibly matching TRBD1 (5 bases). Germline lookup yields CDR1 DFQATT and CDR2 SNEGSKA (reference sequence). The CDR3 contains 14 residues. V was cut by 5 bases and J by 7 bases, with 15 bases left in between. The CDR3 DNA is TGCAGTGCTGGCTACACAGGCGAAAATTCACCCCTCCACTTT. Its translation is CSAGYTGENSPLHF.

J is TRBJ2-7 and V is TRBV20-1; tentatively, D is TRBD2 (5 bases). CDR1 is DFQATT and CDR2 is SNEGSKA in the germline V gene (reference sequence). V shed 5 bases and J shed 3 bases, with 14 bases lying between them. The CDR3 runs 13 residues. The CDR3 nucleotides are TGCAGTGCTCTAGCAGGAGGCGTCTACGAGCAGTACTTC. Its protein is CSALAGGVYEQYF.

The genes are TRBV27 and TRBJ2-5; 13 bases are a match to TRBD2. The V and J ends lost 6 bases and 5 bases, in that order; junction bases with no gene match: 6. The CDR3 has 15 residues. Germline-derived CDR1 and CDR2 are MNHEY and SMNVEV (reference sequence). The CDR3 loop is CASSKGLAGVETQYF. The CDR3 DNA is TGTGCCAGCAGCAAAGGACTAGCGGGAGTGGAGACCCAGTACTTC.

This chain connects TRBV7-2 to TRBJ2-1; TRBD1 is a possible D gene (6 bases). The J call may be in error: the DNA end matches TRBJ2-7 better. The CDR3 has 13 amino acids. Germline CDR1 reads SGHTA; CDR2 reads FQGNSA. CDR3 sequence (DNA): TGTGCCAGCAGTTGGACAGACTACAATGAGCAGTACTTC. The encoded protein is CASSWTDYNEQYF.

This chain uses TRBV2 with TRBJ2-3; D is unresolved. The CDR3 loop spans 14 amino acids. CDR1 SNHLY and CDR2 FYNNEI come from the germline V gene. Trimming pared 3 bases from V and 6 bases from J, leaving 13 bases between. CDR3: CASSDQDPWDTQYF. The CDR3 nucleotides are TGTGCCAGCAGTGATCAGGACCCTTGGGATACGCAGTATTTT.

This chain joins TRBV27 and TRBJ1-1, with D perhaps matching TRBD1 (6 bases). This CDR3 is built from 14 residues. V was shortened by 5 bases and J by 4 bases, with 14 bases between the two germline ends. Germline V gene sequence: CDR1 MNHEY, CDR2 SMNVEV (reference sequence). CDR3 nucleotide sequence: TGTGCCAGCAGTATACAGGGTTCCACCACTGAAGCTTTCTTT. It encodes CASSIQGSTTEAFF.

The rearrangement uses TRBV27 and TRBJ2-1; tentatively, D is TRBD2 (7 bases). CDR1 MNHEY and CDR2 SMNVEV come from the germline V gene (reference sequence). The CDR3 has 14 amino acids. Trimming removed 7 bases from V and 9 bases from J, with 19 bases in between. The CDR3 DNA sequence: TGTGCCAGCATCGAGGGGGGGGCGCTTGGTGAGCAGTTCTTC. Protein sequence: CASIEGGALGEQFF.

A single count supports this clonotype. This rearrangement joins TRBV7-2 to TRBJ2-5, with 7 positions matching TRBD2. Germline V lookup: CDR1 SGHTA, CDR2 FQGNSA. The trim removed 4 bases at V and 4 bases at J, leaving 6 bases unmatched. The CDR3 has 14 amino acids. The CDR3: CASSSVAGAETQYF. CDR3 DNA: TGTGCCAGCAGCTCCGTGGCGGGAGCAGAGACCCAGTACTTC. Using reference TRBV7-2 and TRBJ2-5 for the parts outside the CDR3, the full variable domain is GAGVSQSPSNKVTEKGKDVELRCDPISGHTALYWYRQSLGQGLEFLIYFQGNSAPDKSGLPSDRFSAERTGGSVSTLTIQRTQQEDSAVYLCASSSVAGAETQYFGPGTRLLVL.

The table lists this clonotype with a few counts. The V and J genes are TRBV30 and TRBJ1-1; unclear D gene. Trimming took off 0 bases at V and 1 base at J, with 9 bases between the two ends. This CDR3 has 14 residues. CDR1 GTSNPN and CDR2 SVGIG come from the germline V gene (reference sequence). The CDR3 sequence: CAWSVLGRNTEAFF. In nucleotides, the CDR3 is TGTGCCTGGAGTGTACTGGGCCGGAACACTGAAGCTTTCTTT.

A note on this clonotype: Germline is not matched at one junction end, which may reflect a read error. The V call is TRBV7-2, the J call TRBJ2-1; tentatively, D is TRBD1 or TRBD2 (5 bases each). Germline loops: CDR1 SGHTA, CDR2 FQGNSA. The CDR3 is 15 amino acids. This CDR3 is CASSAGTITNGERFF. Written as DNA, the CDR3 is TGTGCCAGCAGCGCCGGGACCATAACGAATGGTGAGCGGTTCTTC.

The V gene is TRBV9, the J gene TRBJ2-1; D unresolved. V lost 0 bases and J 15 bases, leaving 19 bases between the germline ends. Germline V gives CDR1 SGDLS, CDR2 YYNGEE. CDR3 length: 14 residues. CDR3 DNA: TGTGCCAGCAGCGTAGAAGGTAGAGTAGCTGAGATGTTCTTC. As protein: CASSVEGRVAEMFF.

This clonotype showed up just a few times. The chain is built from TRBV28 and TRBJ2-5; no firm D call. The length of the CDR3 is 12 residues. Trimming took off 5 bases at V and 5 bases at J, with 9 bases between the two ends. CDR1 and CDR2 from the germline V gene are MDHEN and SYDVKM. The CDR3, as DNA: TGTGCCAGCAGTGAGGTGAGGGAGACCCAGTACTTC. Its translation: CASSEVRETQYF.

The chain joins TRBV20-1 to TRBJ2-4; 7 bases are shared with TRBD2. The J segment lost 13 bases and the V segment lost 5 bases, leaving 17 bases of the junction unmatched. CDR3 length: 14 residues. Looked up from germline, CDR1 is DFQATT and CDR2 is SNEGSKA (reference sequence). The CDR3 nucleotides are TGCAGTGCTCCTAAACGGGCGGGAGCTAGGGAGCAGTACTTC. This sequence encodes CSAPKRAGAREQYF.

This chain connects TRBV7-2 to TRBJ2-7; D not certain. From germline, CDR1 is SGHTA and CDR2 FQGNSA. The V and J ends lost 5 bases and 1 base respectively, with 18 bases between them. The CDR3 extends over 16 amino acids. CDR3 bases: TGTGCCAGCAGCCCAACGGTGGGTTCTGGTTCCTACGAGCAGTACTTC. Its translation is CASSPTVGSGSYEQYF.

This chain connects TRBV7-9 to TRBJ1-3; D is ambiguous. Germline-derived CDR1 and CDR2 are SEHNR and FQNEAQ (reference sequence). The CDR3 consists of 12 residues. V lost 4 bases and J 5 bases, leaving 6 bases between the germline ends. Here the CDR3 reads CASSSGRNTIYF. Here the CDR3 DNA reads TGTGCCAGCAGCTCCGGCCGAAACACCATATATTTT.

CDR3 sequence (DNA): TGTGCCAGCAGCCGACTAGCGGACCCATACAATGAGCAGTTCTTC. It codes for CASSRLADPYNEQFF. The chain combines TRBV7-3 with TRBJ2-1, with 9 bases lining up with TRBD2. This CDR3 is 15 amino acids long. The V segment lost 5 bases and the J segment 4 bases; nucleotides outside the gene matches: 6. Looked up from germline, CDR1 is SGHTA and CDR2 is FQGTGA.

The CDR3 sequence: CASSLGVKNYGYTF. CDR3 nucleotide sequence: TGTGCCAGCAGCTTAGGGGTGAAGAACTATGGCTACACCTTC. V and J are TRBV7-2 and TRBJ1-2; D not resolved. The germline CDR1 and CDR2 sequences are SGHTA and FQGNSA. This CDR3 has 14 amino acids. Deletions cut 1 base from V and 2 bases from J, with 8 bases between.